The rows below give T cell receptor beta chains drawn from one sample of a study of blood T cell repertoires in COVID-19. Sequenced by immunoSEQ multiplex PCR; TCRdb stores in-frame clones only, minus some. Of over 300,000 clones in the sample, nearly 90% are singletons; the top ten hold approximately 5.2%. The specimen was PBMCs or T cells enriched from blood (not recorded which). The receptors were sampled from a woman in her thirties who had recovered from COVID-19. CDR3s include the opening cysteine and the closing phenylalanine or tryptophan. The order of the fields is J gene, D gene, clone size, V gene, CDR3 DNA, CDR3 protein. A D gene is named only where the DNA matches it firmly. The size of a clone is reported for some rows only, either as once, few or many, or as a class for expanded clones.

TRBJ1-1	-	once	TRBV5-1	TGCGCCAGCAGCTTGGTTGGGGCCTCCAACACTGAAGCTTTCTTT	CASSLVGASNTEAFF
TRBJ1-5	-	-	TRBV7-2	TGTGCCAGCAGCTTAGTTGGGGCGGGGCAGCCCCAGCATTTT	CASSLVGAGQPQHF
TRBJ1-5	TRBD1	-	TRBV19	TGTGCCAGCGACCAGGGGGTGCAGCCCCAGCATTTT	CASDQGVQPQHF
TRBJ1-2	TRBD1	-	TRBV28	TGTGCCAGCAGTCGGGACCAGGGGGGTGGCTACACCTTC	CASSRDQGGGYTF
TRBJ1-5	-	-	TRBV6-5	TGTGCCAGCAGTTACTCGATTTGGGGGGAACAGCCCCAGCATTTT	CASSYSIWGEQPQHF
TRBJ2-6	-	-	TRBV5-4	TGTGCCAGCAGCCATGACAGCTCTGGGGCCAACGTCCTGACTTTC	CASSHDSSGANVLTF
TRBJ2-7	-	-	TRBV7-2	TGTGCCAGCAGCCCTGGGGAGCGCCCTCTCTCCTACGAGCAGTACTTC	CASSPGERPLSYEQYF
TRBJ2-7	TRBD1	-	TRBV5-1	TGCGCCAGCAGCTCCACCGGGACAGACTACTACGAGCAGTACTTC	CASSSTGTDYYEQYF
TRBJ2-7	-	-	TRBV7-9	TGTGCCAGCAGCTTAGGAACATACGAGCAGTACTTC	CASSLGTYEQYF
TRBJ1-6	-	-	TRBV30	TGTGCCTGGAGTGTACAGGTGGCAGGCACCTCACCCCTCCACTTT	CAWSVQVAGTSPLHF
TRBJ2-1	-	-	TRBV21-1	TGTGCCAGCAGCAAAGGGGCAGGGGGTCGCTACAATGAGCAGTTCTTC	CASSKGAGGRYNEQFF
TRBJ1-2	-	-	TRBV3-1/TRBV3-2	TGTGCCAGCAGCCAACCTGGGACTCCATATAACTATGGCTACACCTTC	CASSQPGTPYNYGYTF
TRBJ2-1	TRBD2	-	TRBV7-8	TGTGCCAGCAGCTCGGAGCGGGGGGGCCCCTACAATGAGCAGTTCTTC	CASSSERGGPYNEQFF
TRBJ1-1	-	-	TRBV19	TGTGCCAGTAAACACGGGCCAGGGGACACTGAAGCTTTCTTT	CASKHGPGDTEAFF
TRBJ1-2	TRBD1	-	TRBV6-5	TGTGCCAGCAGTAAAACCGGGACAGGGGCGTCTGGCTACACCTTC	CASSKTGTGASGYTF
TRBJ2-1	-	-	TRBV29-1	TGCAGCGTTGGACAGAATGAGCAGTTCTTC	CSVGQNEQFF
TRBJ1-1	TRBD1	once	TRBV5-6	TGTGCCAGCAGCTGGACAGGGGGAAGCACTGAAGCTTTCTTT	CASSWTGGSTEAFF
TRBJ1-2	TRBD1	-	TRBV11-2	TGTGCCAGCAGCTTAGAGACCGGACAGGGGGACGGCTACACCTTC	CASSLETGQGDGYTF
TRBJ1-1	-	-	TRBV6-5	TGTGCCAGCAGCCGTCCTGGGGCAATGAACACTGAAGCTTTCTTT	CASSRPGAMNTEAFF
TRBJ1-1	-	-	TRBV7-3	TGTGCCAGCAGCTTAACGTTAGAGGTACTGAGGAACACTGAAGCTTTCTTT	CASSLTLEVLRNTEAFF
TRBJ2-1	-	-	TRBV7-9	TGTGCCAGCAGCTTAACTGCGGCTGAGCAGTTCTTC	CASSLTAAEQFF
TRBJ2-6	-	-	TRBV7-9	TGTGCCAGCAGTTTCGGAGGTTCTCTGGGAGCCAACGTCCTGACTTTC	CASSFGGSLGANVLTF
TRBJ1-2	TRBD1	-	TRBV7-9	TGTGCCAGCAGCTTAGACGGGACAGGCGGGTTCTATGGCTACACCTTC	CASSLDGTGGFYGYTF
TRBJ1-1	-	-	TRBV30	TGTGCCTGGAGTGTTGCCCCCAGATGGGGCAGGACTGAAGCTTTCTTT	CAWSVAPRWGRTEAFF
TRBJ2-2	-	-	TRBV30	TGTGCCCGATGGCTGAACACCGGGGAGCTGTTTTTT	CARWLNTGELFF
TRBJ1-3	-	once	TRBV30	TGTGCCTGGAGCGCGGTAGTTGGAAACACCATATATTTT	CAWSAVVGNTIYF
TRBJ1-1	-	-	TRBV4-1	TGCGCCAGCAGCCAAGGGGGAGGTCTGAAGGAAGCTTTCTTT	CASSQGGGLKEAFF
TRBJ2-3	TRBD2	-	TRBV7-2	TGTGCCAGCAGACCCTCGGGGGGGGGCACAGATACGCAGTATTTT	CASRPSGGGTDTQYF
TRBJ1-1	-	-	TRBV27	TGTGCCAGCAGTGGGGGAGGACATTCGAACACTGAAGCTTTCTTT	CASSGGGHSNTEAFF
TRBJ1-1	-	-	TRBV19	TGTGCCAGTAGCCCTCAGGGTGGCACTGAAGCTTTCTTT	CASSPQGGTEAFF
TRBJ1-2	-	-	TRBV27	TGTGCCAGCAGCGTGCAGAGGAGCTATGGCTACACCTTC	CASSVQRSYGYTF
TRBJ1-6	-	-	TRBV3-1/TRBV3-2	TGTGCCAGCAGCCATGGACAGAATTCACCCCTCCACTTT	CASSHGQNSPLHF
TRBJ1-6	-	-	TRBV5-1	TGCGCCAGCAGCTTGGGAACAATTTCAGGGTCACCCCTCCACTTT	CASSLGTISGSPLHF
TRBJ1-1	TRBD1	-	TRBV7-2	TGTGCCAGCAGCAGAGACAGGGGGACCTTAGAAGCTTTCTTT	CASSRDRGTLEAFF
TRBJ1-2	-	few	TRBV29-1	TGCAGCGTTGGGTTGCGCGGGGGAGATGGCTACACCTTC	CSVGLRGGDGYTF
TRBJ1-2	TRBD1	-	TRBV6-1	TGTGCCACAGGACAGGACTATGGCTACACCTTC	CATGQDYGYTF
TRBJ2-1	-	-	TRBV10-3	TGTGCCATCAGTGAATCCGGTCGCGGGGGCCGATACAATGAGCAGTTCTTC	CAISESGRGGRYNEQFF
TRBJ1-1	-	-	TRBV4-1	TGCGCCAGCAGCCCGAATGCGAGATACACTGAAGCTTTCTTT	CASSPNARYTEAFF